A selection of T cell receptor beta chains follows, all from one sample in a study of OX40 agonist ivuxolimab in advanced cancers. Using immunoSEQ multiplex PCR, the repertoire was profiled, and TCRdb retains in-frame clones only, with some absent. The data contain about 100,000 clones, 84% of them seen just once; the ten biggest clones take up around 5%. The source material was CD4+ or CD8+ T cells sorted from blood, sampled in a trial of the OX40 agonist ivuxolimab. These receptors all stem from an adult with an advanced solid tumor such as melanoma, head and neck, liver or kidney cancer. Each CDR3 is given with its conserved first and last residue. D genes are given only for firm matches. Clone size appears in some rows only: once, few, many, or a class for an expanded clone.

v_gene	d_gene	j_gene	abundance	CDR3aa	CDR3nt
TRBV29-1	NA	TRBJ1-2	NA	CAASRLGYGYTF	TGCGCAGCATCCCGGTTAGGGTATGGCTACACCTTC
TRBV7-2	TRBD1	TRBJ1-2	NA	CASSSTGAGDGYTF	TGTGCCAGCAGCTCAACAGGGGCAGGGGATGGCTACACCTTC
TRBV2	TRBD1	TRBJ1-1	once	CASRGTGALNTEAFF	TGTGCCAGCAGGGGGACAGGGGCTTTGAACACTGAAGCTTTCTTT
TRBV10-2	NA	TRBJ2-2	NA	CASSESEHSTGELFF	TGCGCCAGCAGTGAGTCGGAGCATTCCACCGGGGAGCTGTTTTTT
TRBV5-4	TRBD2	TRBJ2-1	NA	CASSTGSGRGNEQFF	TGTGCCAGCAGTACTGGGAGCGGGAGAGGCAATGAGCAGTTCTTC
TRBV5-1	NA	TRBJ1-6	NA	CASSPDRLGSPLHF	TGCGCCAGCAGCCCAGACAGGCTAGGATCACCCCTCCACTTT
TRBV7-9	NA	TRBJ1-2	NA	CASSLEGTQGSGYTF	TGTGCCAGCAGCTTAGAGGGCACGCAGGGCTCTGGCTACACCTTC
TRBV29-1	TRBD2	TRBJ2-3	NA	CSVELPGLAVDTQYF	TGCAGCGTTGAGCTTCCGGGACTAGCGGTGGATACGCAGTATTTT
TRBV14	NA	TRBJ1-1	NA	CASSQGAGGNTEAFF	TGTGCCAGCAGCCAAGGGGCCGGGGGGAACACTGAAGCTTTCTTT
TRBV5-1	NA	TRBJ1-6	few	CASSEGGGNSPLHF	TGCGCCAGCAGCGAAGGGGGAGGGAATTCACCCCTCCACTTT
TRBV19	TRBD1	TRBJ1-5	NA	CASSRTGEQPQHF	TGTGCCAGTAGTAGGACAGGGGAACAGCCCCAGCATTTT
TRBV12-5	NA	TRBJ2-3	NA	CASGVLSGLTDTQYF	TGTGCTAGTGGCGTTCTTAGCGGACTTACAGATACGCAGTATTTT
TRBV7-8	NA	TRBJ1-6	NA	CASSLNSGTPSSYNSPLHF	TGTGCCAGCAGCTTAAACTCCGGGACACCAAGCTCCTATAATTCACCCCTCCACTTT
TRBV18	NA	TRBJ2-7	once	CASSSRGLDEQYF	TGTGCCAGCTCTTCCAGGGGTCTCGACGAGCAGTACTTC
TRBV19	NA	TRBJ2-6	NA	CASRAYSGANVLTF	TGTGCCAGTAGGGCCTACTCTGGGGCCAACGTCCTGACTTTC
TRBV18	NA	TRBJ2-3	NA	CASSSLRSTDTQYF	TGTGCCAGCTCATCTTTGCGGAGCACAGATACGCAGTATTTT
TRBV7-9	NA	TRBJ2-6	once	CASSRVSGANVLTF	TGTGCCAGTAGCAGAGTCTCTGGGGCCAACGTCCTGACTTTC
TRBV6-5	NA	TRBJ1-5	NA	CASRFRDNSNQPQHF	TGTGCCAGCAGGTTCAGGGATAATAGCAATCAGCCCCAGCATTTT
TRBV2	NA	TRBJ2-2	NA	CASSPLGATGELFF	TGTGCCAGCAGTCCTCTTGGTGCCACCGGGGAGCTGTTTTTT
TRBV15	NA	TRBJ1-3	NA	CATGRDLGAGNTIYF	TGTGCCACCGGCAGAGACCTCGGGGCTGGAAACACCATATATTTT
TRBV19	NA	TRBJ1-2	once	CASSPPGGLNGYTF	TGTGCCAGTAGTCCCCCGGGAGGGTTAAATGGCTACACCTTC
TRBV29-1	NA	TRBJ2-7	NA	CSVEGMAGTGNEQYF	TGCAGCGTTGAAGGGATGGCGGGAACTGGGAACGAGCAGTACTTC